This is a list of T cell receptor beta chains from one sample in a study of tumor-infiltrating lymphocytes in primary liver carcinoma. TCRdb re-analysed the multiplex PCR reads in MiXCR, keeping a single row per CDR3 protein. The top ten hold around 40% of the sample, which has 45,000 or so distinct CDR3 sequences, approximately 82% seen once. The sample taken for sequencing was tumor-adjacent normal liver tissue. The receptors were gathered from a woman in her twenties or thirties with primary liver carcinoma and hepatitis B virus infection. The CDR3 runs from the conserved cysteine through the conserved F or W. The D gene is left open where the match is weak. Part of the rows lack a size; the others show once, few, many or a class for expanded clones.

TRBD1	TRBV5-6	TRBJ2-5	many	CASSLGTGGETQYF	TGTGCCAGCAGCTTGGGGACAGGAGGAGAGACCCAGTACTTC
TRBD2	TRBV19	TRBJ2-7	few	CASSEGLAGLYEQYF	TGTGCCAGTAGTGAGGGACTAGCGGGTCTCTACGAGCAGTACTTC
-	TRBV6-1	TRBJ2-1	many	CASSDGGRDYNEQFF	TGTGCCAGCAGTGACGGCGGACGGGACTACAATGAGCAGTTCTTC
TRBD2	TRBV4-2	TRBJ2-7	-	CASSRLAESYEQYF	TGTGCCAGCAGTAGACTAGCGGAGTCCTACGAGCAGTACTTC
-	TRBV11-2	TRBJ2-5	-	CASSLRVGGGEIQYF	TGTGCCAGCAGCTTAAGGGTAGGGGGTGGGGAGATCCAGTACTTC
-	TRBV2	TRBJ2-1	many	CASSKAASYNEQFF	TGTGCCAGCAGTAAGGCGGCCTCATACAATGAGCAGTTCTTC
-	TRBV15	TRBJ2-3	-	CATSRSRTGTDTQYF	TGTGCCACCAGCAGGTCGAGAACTGGCACAGATACGCAGTATTTT
TRBD1	TRBV11-2	TRBJ2-1	-	CASSLTGQGLDEQFF	TGTGCCAGCAGCTTAACCGGACAGGGGCTCGATGAGCAGTTCTTC
TRBD1	TRBV30	TRBJ2-1	many	CAWSVRTGVSYNEQFF	TGTGCCTGGAGTGTGAGAACAGGGGTCTCCTACAATGAGCAGTTCTTC
-	TRBV28	TRBJ2-1	-	CASTHYGGWLSYSEQFF	TGTGCCAGCACCCACTACGGGGGATGGCTATCCTACAGTGAGCAGTTCTTC
-	TRBV6-5	TRBJ2-3	-	CVSSYSRWDTQYF	TGTGTCAGCAGTTACTCGAGGTGGGATACGCAGTATTTT
TRBD1	TRBV4-2	TRBJ1-2	-	CASSQDRQGAYGYTF	TGTGCCAGCAGCCAAGATCGACAGGGGGCCTATGGCTACACCTTC
-	TRBV11-1	TRBJ1-1	-	CAIGFGQDYTEAFF	TGTGCCATCGGCTTCGGGCAGGACTACACTGAAGCTTTCTTT
TRBD2	TRBV6-6	TRBJ2-5	-	CASSYHPSGQEAQYF	TGTGCCAGCAGTTACCACCCTAGCGGCCAAGAGGCCCAGTACTTC
-	TRBV2	TRBJ2-3	-	CASSENGYNQPQYF	TGTGCCAGCAGTGAGAACGGGTACAATCAGCCCCAGTATTTT
-	TRBV4-3	TRBJ2-2	once	CASSPMGAGELFF	TGTGCCAGCAGTCCGATGGGAGCCGGGGAGCTATTTTTT